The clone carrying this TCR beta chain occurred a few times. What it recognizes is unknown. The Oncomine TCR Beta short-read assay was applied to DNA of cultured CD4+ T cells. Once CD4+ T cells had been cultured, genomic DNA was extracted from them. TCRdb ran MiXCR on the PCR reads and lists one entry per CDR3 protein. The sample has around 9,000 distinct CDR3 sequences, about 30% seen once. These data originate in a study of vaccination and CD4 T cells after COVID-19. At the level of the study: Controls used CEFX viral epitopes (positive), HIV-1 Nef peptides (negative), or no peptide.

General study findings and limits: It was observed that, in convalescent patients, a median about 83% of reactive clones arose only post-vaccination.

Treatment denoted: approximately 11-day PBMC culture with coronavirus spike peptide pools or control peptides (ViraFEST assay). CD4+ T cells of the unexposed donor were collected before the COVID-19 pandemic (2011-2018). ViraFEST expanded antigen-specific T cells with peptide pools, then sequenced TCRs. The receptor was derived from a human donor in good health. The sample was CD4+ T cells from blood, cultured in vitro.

The chain's CDR3 is CASSEGRGAYGYTF. The CDR3 DNA follows: TGTGCCAGCAGTGAAGGCAGGGGCGCCTATGGCTACACCTTC. This chain joins TRBV6-1 and TRBJ1-2; D might be TRBD1 (6 bases). Germline V gene sequence: CDR1 MNHNS, CDR2 SASEGT. This CDR3 comprises 14 residues. Trimming stripped 1 base from V and 4 bases from J, with 10 bases between.